The clone carrying this TCR beta chain has ten or more counts. Its specificity is not known. This sample was taken from a study of T cells in Graves' hyperthyroidism and ophthalmopathy. In the study overall: Peripheral blood was collected at initial diagnosis, before any treatment.

Study findings and constraints: Appearing also in blood were most of the thyroid clonotypes expanded above 0.001.

The CDR3 runs to 15 residues. The ends were cut back, 3 bases at V and 0 bases at J, with 10 bases in the middle. When ophthalmopathy did not progress within 18 months, Graves' hyperthyroidism was considered stable. Exclusion followed for patients with uncontrolled infection, other autoimmune disease, pregnancy or lactation. RNA transcripts gave rise to amplified TCR beta CDR3 regions. HTBI primers were the set used in a first-round RT-PCR of the TCR CDR3. TCRdb independently ran MiXCR on the multiplex PCR reads; one entry per CDR3 protein. The sample shows around 600,000 distinct CDR3 sequences, 15% to 19% of them seen only once.

The source material was blood. The chain couples TRBV12-3 or TRBV12-4 to TRBJ2-3; weak D call: TRBD2 (5 bases). This sequence was found in a woman under 40 with Graves' hyperthyroidism. The CDR3 is CASSFPEGSTDTQYF. DNA for the CDR3: TGTGCCAGCAGTTTCCCCGAGGGAAGCACAGATACGCAGTATTTT.